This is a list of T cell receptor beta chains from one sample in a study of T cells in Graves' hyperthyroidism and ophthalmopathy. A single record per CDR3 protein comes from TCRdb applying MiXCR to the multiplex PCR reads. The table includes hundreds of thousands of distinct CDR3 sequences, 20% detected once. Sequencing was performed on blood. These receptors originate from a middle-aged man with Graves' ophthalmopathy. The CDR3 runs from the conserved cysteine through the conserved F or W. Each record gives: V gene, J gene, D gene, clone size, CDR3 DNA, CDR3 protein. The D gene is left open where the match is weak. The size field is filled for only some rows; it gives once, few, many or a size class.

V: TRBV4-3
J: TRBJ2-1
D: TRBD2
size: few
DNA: TGCGCCAGCAGCCAAGGGGGACTAGCGGACAATGAGCAGTTCTTC
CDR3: CASSQGGLADNEQFF

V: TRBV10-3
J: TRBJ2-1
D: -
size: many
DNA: TGTGCCATCAGTGAAAGCGGTTCCTACAATGAGCAGTTCTTC
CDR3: CAISESGSYNEQFF

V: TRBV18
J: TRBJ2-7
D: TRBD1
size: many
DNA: TGTGCCAGCTCACAAGGGACAGGTGGTGAGCAGTACTTC
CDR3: CASSQGTGGEQYF

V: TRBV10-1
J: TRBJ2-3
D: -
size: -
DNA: TGCGCCAGCAGTGACGGGGGCAGTTCGGATACGCAGTATTTT
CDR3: CASSDGGSSDTQYF

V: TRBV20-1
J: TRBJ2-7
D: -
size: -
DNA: TGCAGTGCCAGCGAGGGAAACGAGCAGTACTTC
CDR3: CSASEGNEQYF

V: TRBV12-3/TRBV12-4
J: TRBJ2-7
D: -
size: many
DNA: TGTGCCAGCACCTTTACAGGGAACTACGAGCAGTACTTC
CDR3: CASTFTGNYEQYF

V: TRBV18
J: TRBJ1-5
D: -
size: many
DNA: TGTGCCAGCTCACCACAGGCCAGCAATCAGCCCCAGCATTTT
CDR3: CASSPQASNQPQHF

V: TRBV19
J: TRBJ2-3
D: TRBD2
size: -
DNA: TGTGCCAGTAGTCGACTCGGGACTAGCGGGAGGCTTAGAACAGATACGCAGTATTTT
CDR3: CASSRLGTSGRLRTDTQYF

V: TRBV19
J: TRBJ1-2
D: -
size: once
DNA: TGTGCCAGTAGTTCCAGGGGAAGCTATGGCTACACCTTC
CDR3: CASSSRGSYGYTF

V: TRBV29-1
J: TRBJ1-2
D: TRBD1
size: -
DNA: TGCAGCGTTGGGGTCGGACAGGGACTTAACTATGGCTACACCTTC
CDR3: CSVGVGQGLNYGYTF

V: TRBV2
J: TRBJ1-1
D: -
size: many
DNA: TGTGCCAGCAGTGTCCTCGCGGGCAGGGGCACTGAAGCTTTCTTT
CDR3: CASSVLAGRGTEAFF

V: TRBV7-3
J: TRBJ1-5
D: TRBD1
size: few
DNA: TGTGCCAGCAGCTCCTCAGGGGGCGGGGAGCAGCCCCAGCATTTT
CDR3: CASSSSGGGEQPQHF

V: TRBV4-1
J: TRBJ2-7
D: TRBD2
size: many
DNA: TGCGCCAGCAGCCAAGAACTAGCGGCAGACAAGCAGTACTTC
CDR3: CASSQELAADKQYF

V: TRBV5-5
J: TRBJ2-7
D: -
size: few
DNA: TGTGCCAGCAGCTGGGACGTCACCTACGAGCAGTACTTC
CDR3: CASSWDVTYEQYF

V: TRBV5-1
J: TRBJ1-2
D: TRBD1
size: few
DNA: TGCGCCAGCAGCTTGGGGACAGGGATAGAGGGCTACACCTTC
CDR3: CASSLGTGIEGYTF

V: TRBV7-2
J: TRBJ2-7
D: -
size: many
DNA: TGTGCCAGCAGCTCCTCGGGGGGCCTTCCCTACGAGCAGTACTTC
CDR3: CASSSSGGLPYEQYF

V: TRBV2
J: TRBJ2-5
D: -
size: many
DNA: TGTGCCAGCAGTGAAGCAGGCCTCACAGAATACCAAGAGACCCAGTACTTC
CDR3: CASSEAGLTEYQETQYF

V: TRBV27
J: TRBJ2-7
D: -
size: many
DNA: TGTGCCAGCAGTTTCAACGGGAACGGAGTCTACGAGCAGTACTTC
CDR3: CASSFNGNGVYEQYF

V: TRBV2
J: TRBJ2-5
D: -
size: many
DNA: TGTGCCAGCAGTCAGATCAGGGAGACCCAGTACTTC
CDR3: CASSQIRETQYF

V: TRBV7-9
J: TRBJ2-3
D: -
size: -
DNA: TGCGCCAGCAGCCTTACTATAGGGGGAGATACGCAGTATTTT
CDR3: CASSLTIGGDTQYF

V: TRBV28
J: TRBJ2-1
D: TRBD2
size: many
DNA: TGTGCCAGTCCACCTTCGGGACTAGCGGGAAATGAGCAGTTCTTC
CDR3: CASPPSGLAGNEQFF

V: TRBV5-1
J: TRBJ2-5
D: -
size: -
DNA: TGCGCCAGCAGCGTCGACCGAGAGACCCAGTACTTC
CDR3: CASSVDRETQYF

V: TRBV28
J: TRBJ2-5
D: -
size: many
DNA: TGTGCCAGCAGATCAGGGGGGGAAGAGACCCAGTACTTC
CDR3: CASRSGGEETQYF

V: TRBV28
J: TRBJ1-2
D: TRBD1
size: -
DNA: TGTGCCAGCGCCGGACAGGGTTTACGCTTCGACTACACCTTC
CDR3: CASAGQGLRFDYTF

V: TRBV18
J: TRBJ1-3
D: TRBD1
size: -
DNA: TGTGCCAGCTCACCAGACAGGGGAGGAAACACCATATATTTT
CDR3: CASSPDRGGNTIYF

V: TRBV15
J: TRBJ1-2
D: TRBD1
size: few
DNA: TGTGCCACCAGCCCGGGATTCACAGGGGACGTCTATGGCTACACCTTC
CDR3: CATSPGFTGDVYGYTF

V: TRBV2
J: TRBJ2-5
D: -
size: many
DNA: TGTGCCAGCAGTGTTACCCAAGAGACCCAGTACTTC
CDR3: CASSVTQETQYF

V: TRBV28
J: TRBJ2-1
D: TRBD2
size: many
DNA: TGTGCCAGCAGTTTAGGGACTAGTTTTGAGCAGTTCTTC
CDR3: CASSLGTSFEQFF

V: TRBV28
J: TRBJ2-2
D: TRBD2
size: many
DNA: TGTGCCAGCAGTCCCACACCCCTAGCGGGGAACACCGGGGAGCTGTTTTTT
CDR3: CASSPTPLAGNTGELFF

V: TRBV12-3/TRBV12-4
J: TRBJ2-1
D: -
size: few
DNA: TGTGCCAGCAGGAGCCAGGGGTCCTACAATGAGCAGTTCTTC
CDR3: CASRSQGSYNEQFF

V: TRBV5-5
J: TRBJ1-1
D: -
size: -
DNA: TGTGCCAGCAGCAGCTCCCCAGCCGCCAACACTGAAGCTTTCTTT
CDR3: CASSSSPAANTEAFF

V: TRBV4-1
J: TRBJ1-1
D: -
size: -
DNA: TGCGCCAGCAGCCAGGGGGATAAGGGGGGGGAAGCTTTCTTT
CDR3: CASSQGDKGGEAFF